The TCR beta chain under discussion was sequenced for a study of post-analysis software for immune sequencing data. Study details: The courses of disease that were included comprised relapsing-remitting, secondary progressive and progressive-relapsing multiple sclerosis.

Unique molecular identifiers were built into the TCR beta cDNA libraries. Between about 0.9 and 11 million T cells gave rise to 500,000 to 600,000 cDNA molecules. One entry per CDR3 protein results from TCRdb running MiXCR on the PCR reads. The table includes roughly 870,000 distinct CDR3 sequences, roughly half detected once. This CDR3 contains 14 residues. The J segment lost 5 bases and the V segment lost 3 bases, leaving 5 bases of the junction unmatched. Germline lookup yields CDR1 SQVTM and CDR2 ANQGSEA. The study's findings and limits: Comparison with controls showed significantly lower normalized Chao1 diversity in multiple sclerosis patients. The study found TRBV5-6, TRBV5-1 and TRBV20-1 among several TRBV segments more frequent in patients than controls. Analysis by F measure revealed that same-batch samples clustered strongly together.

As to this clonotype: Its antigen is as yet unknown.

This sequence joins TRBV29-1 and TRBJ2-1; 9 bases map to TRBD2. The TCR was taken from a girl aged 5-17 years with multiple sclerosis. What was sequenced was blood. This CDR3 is CSVESSGTNNEQFF. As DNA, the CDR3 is TGCAGCGTTGAGTCTAGCGGGACTAACAATGAGCAGTTCTTC.